The text below deals with one T cell receptor beta chain. This CDR3 is 12 amino acids long. Germline lookup yields CDR1 SGHTA and CDR2 FQGNSA. Trimming took 11 bases from V and 1 from J, leaving 8 bases between them. In the authors' methods: For nucleated cells, counts were estimated from reference gene primer amplification. Method: immunoSEQ multiplex PCR; TCRdb's copy keeps in-frame clones and lacks some. V and J calls and clone size follow that table, whereas D and trimming were derived from the DNA. The sample consists of tens of thousands of clones, around 80% of them appearing once. These data are taken from a study of blood T cell repertoires in COVID-19. Overall study context: COVID-19 samples from acute and convalescent phases originated in the United States, Italy and Spain. From T cells, B-cell-depleted T cells, or PBMCs came the material, which was cDNA or gDNA.

Material: peripheral blood. The receptor comes from an elderly man with active or convalescent COVID-19. The chain carries TRBV7-2 and TRBJ2-2; D is perhaps TRBD2 (6 bases). The CDR3 coding sequence is TGTGCCGCGGGAAGGAACACCGGGGAGCTGTTTTTT. This sequence encodes CAAGRNTGELFF.